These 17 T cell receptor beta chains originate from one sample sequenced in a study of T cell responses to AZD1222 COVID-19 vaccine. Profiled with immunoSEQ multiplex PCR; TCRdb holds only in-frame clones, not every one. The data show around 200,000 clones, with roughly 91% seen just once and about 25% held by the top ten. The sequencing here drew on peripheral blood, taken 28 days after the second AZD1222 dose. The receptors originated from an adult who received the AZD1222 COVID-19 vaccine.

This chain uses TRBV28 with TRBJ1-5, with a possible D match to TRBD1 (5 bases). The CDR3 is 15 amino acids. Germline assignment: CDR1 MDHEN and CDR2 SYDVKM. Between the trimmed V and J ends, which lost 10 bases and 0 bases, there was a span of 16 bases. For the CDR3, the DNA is TGTGCCACCGTCCAGCAGGGCTATAGCAATCAGCCCCAGCATTTT. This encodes CATVQQGYSNQPQHF.

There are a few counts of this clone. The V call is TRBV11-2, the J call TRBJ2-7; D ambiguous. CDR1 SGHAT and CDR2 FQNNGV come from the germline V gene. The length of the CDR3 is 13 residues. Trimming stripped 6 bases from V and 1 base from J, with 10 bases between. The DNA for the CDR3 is TGTGCCAGCAGGGGCCGCGATTCCTACGAGCAGTACTTC. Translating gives CASRGRDSYEQYF.

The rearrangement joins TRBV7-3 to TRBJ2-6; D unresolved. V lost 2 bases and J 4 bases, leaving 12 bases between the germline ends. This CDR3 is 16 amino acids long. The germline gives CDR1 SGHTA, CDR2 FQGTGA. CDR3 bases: TGTGCCAGCAGCTTACAAAGGGCTCCCGGGGCCAACGTCCTGACTTTC. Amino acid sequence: CASSLQRAPGANVLTF.

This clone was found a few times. CDR3 residues: CASSRGGQPQHF. In DNA form, the CDR3 reads TGTGCCAGCAGCAGGGGCGGTCAGCCCCAGCATTTT. The chain couples TRBV2 to TRBJ1-5, with a tentative D call TRBD1 (6 bases). The CDR3 is 12 amino acids. The V end was cut by 6 bases, the J end by 6 bases, with 9 bases between. CDR1 and CDR2 (germline): SNHLY, FYNNEI.

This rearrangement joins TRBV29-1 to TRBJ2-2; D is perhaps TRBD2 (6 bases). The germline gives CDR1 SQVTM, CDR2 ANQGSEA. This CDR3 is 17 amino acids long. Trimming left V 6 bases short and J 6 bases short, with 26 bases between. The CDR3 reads CSVTGPGLSFGAGELFF. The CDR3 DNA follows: TGCAGCGTCACCGGTCCGGGACTTTCTTTTGGGGCCGGGGAGCTGTTTTTT.

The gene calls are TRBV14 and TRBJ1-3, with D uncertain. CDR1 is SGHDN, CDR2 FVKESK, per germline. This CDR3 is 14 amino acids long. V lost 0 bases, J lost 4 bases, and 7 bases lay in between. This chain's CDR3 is CASSQEGTGNTIYF. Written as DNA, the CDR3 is TGTGCCAGCAGCCAAGAAGGCACAGGAAACACCATATATTTT.

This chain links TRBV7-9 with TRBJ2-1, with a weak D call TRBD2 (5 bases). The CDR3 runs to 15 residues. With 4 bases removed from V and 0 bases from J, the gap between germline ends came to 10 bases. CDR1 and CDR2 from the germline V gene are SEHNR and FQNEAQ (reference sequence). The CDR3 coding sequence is TGTGCCAGCAGCTACGGAGGAAGCTCCTACAATGAGCAGTTCTTC. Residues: CASSYGGSSYNEQFF.

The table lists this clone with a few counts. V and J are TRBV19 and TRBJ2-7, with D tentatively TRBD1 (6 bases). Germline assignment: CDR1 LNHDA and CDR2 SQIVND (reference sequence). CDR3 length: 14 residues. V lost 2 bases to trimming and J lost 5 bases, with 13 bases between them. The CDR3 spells CASSITGRADEQYF. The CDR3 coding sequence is TGTGCCAGTAGTATAACAGGGCGGGCGGACGAGCAGTACTTC.

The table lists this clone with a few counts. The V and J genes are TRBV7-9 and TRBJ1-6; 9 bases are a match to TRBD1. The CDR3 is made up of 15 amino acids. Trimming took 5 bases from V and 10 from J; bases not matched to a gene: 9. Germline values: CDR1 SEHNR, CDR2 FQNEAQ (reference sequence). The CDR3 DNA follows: TGTGCCAGCAGCCCCCCCTCCGGGACAGGGTCACCCCTCCACTTT. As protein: CASSPPSGTGSPLHF.

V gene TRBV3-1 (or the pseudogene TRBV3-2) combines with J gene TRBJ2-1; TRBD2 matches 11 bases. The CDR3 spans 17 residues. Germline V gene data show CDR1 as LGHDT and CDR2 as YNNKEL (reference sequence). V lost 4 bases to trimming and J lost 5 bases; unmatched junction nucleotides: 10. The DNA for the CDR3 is TGTGCCAGCAGCCTACGTATAGCGGGAGGGCCCCACAATGAGCAGTTCTTC. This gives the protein CASSLRIAGGPHNEQFF.

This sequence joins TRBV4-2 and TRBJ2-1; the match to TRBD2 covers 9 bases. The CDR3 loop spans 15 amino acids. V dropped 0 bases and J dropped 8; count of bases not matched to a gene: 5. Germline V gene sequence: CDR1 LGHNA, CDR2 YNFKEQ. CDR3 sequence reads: CASSQDLAGSDEQFF. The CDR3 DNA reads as TGTGCCAGCAGCCAAGATCTAGCGGGGAGCGATGAGCAGTTCTTC.

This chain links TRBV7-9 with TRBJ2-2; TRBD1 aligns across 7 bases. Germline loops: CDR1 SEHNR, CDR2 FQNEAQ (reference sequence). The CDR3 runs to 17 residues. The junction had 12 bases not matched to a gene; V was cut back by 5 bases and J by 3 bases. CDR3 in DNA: TGTGCCAGCAGCGTCAGACAGGGTGAGATCGACACCGGGGAGCTGTTTTTT. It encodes CASSVRQGEIDTGELFF.

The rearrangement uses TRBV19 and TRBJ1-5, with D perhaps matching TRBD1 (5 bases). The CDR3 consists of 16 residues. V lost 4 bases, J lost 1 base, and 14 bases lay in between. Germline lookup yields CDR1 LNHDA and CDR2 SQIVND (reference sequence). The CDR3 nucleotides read TGTGCCAGTAGTACCTCGGGGGGTCAGAGCAATCAGCCCCAGCATTTT. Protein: CASSTSGGQSNQPQHF.

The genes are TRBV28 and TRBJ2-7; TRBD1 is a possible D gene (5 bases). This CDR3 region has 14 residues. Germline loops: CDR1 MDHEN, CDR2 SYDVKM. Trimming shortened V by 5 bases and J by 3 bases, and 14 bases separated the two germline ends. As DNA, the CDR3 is TGTGCCAGCAGTCCCCAGGGCTTCCGCTACGAGCAGTACTTC. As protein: CASSPQGFRYEQYF.

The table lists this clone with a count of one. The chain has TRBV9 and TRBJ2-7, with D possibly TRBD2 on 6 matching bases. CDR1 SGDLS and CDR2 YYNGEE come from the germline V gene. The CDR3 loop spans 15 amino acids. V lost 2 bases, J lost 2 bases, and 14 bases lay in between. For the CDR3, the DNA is TGTGCCAGCAGCGTTGGGACTTACGGGCCCTACGAGCAGTACTTC. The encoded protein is CASSVGTYGPYEQYF. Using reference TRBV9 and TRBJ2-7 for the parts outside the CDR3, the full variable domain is DSGVTQTPKHLITATGQRVTLRCSPRSGDLSVYWYQQSLDQGLQFLIQYYNGEERAKGNILERFSAQQFPDLHSELNLSSLELGDSALYFCASSVGTYGPYEQYFGPGTRLTVT.

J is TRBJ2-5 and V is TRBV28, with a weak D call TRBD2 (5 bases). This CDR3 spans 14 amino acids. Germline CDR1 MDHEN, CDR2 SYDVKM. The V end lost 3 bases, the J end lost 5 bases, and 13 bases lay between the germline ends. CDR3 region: CASSFLGDRETQYF. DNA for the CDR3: TGTGCCAGCAGTTTTTTGGGAGATAGGGAGACCCAGTACTTC.

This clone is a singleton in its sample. CDR3 nucleotides: TGTGCCAGCAGTGACACAGGGAAGGTATCCTACGAGCAGTACTTC. Translated: CASSDTGKVSYEQYF. The genes are TRBV6-1 and TRBJ2-7; tentative D call: TRBD1 (6 bases). The CDR3 sequence is 15 residues long. Trimming cost V 3 bases and J 1 base, with 13 bases left between them. Germline V gene lookup returns CDR1 MNHNS and CDR2 SASEGT.